The 9 T cell receptor beta chains below were found in one sample sequenced in a study of shared clonotypes between healthy human individuals. Sequencing was performed with immunoSEQ multiplex PCR; in TCRdb, only in-frame clones are kept and a portion is missing. Of about 820,000 clones in the sample, about 91% were seen once. The naive CD8 population came from CD45RO-negative cells selected for CCR7, without terminally differentiated effector memory CD45RA+ cells. The sample taken for sequencing was naive CD8+ T cells sorted from blood. The receptors shown here come from a man younger than 45 in good health.

The rearrangement uses TRBV27 and TRBJ2-7; TRBD2 agrees at 8 bases. The CDR3 totals 12 residues. After removal of 6 bases from V and 5 bases from J, the junction contained 3 bases not matched to a gene. Germline V CDR1 and CDR2: MNHEY, SMNVEV (reference sequence). The CDR3 region has the DNA TGTGCCAGCAGCACCGGGAGGGACGAGCAGTACTTC. It translates to CASSTGRDEQYF.

The chain links TRBV7-9 to TRBJ2-1; 12 nucleotides line up with TRBD2. Germline CDR1 reads SEHNR; CDR2 reads FQNEAQ (reference sequence). With V trimmed by 5 bases and J by 8 bases, 10 bases remained unmatched. This CDR3 is 16 amino acids long. In DNA form, the CDR3 reads TGTGCCAGCAGCCCCCGGACTAGCGGGATAACTCATGAGCAGTTCTTC. Translating gives CASSPRTSGITHEQFF.

The chain is built from TRBV29-1 and TRBJ2-7; TRBD1 matches at 8 bases. The CDR3 runs to 15 residues. CDR1 and CDR2 from the germline V gene are SQVTM and ANQGSEA. Germline trimming cut 0 bases from V and 1 base from J; bases unmatched to any gene: 5. The CDR3 region has the DNA TGCAGCGTTGAAGAATTGGGACAGGAGTCCTACGAGCAGTACTTC. It encodes CSVEELGQESYEQYF.

The genes are TRBV2 and TRBJ1-2; no firm D call. Germline V gene sequence: CDR1 SNHLY, CDR2 FYNNEI. The V end was cut by 1 base, the J end by 1 base, with 10 bases between. This CDR3 has 15 residues. CDR3 protein: CASSEGRVNNYGYTF. The CDR3 region has the DNA TGTGCCAGCAGTGAAGGGCGGGTTAATAACTATGGCTACACCTTC.

The chain has TRBV28 and TRBJ1-3; weak D call: TRBD1 (5 bases). V was clipped by 4 bases and J by 2 bases, with 9 bases between them. CDR1 and CDR2 from the germline V gene are MDHEN and SYDVKM. CDR3 length equals 14 residues. The CDR3 coding sequence is TGTGCCAGCAGTTATCAGGGCCCTGGAAACACCATATATTTT. Its protein is CASSYQGPGNTIYF.

In this sample, this clone turned up once. The chain is built from TRBV29-1 and TRBJ2-7, with 8 bases aligning to TRBD1. The junction had 9 bases not matched to a gene; V was cut back by 2 bases and J by 0 bases. Germline loops: CDR1 SQVTM, CDR2 ANQGSEA. The CDR3 has 16 residues. CDR3 in DNA: TGCAGCGTTGAAAATCGACGGACAGGGTCCTCCTACGAGCAGTACTTC. As protein: CSVENRRTGSSYEQYF.

CDR3 sequence: CASSLVGTGYEQYF. CDR3 DNA: TGTGCCAGCAGCTTAGTCGGGACCGGCTACGAGCAGTACTTC. This chain links TRBV7-9 with TRBJ2-7; D is tentatively TRBD1 or TRBD2 (5 bases each). Germline loops: CDR1 SEHNR, CDR2 FQNEAQ (reference sequence). Trimming pared 1 base from V and 3 bases from J, leaving 10 bases between. This CDR3 contains 14 residues.

This clone was recorded only once. The chain couples TRBV6-5 to TRBJ2-3; D call uncertain. The length of the CDR3 is 13 residues. CDR1 and CDR2 (germline): MNHEY, SVGAGI. The V and J ends lost 0 bases and 6 bases respectively, with 7 bases between them. This CDR3 is CASSYSVMDTQYF. DNA of the CDR3: TGTGCCAGCAGTTACTCTGTCATGGATACGCAGTATTTT.

In DNA form, the CDR3 reads TGTGCCAGCAGCTTGGCGAGGGACAGGGTGAACACTGAAGCTTTCTTT. Protein sequence: CASSLARDRVNTEAFF. The V call is TRBV5-5, the J call TRBJ1-1; 9 positions agree with TRBD1. Germline loops: CDR1 SGHKS, CDR2 YYEKEE (reference sequence). V was clipped by 0 bases and J by 0 bases; unmatched bases: 3. This CDR3 has 16 residues.